This passage covers 20 T cell receptor beta chains from one sample sequenced in a study of CD8+CD57+ T cells in acquired aplastic anemia. Researchers used genomic DNA as the template to profile TCR beta VDJ and CDR3. TCRdb processed the reads anew with MiXCR; each CDR3 protein has one entry. The sample lists approximately 300,000 distinct CDR3 sequences; roughly 53% were seen once. Before being chosen for sequencing, patients had shown CD8+CD57+ cell expansion by flow cytometry. Sequences were obtained from sorted CD4+, CD8+, or CD8+CD57+ T cells (not recorded which) from PBMCs. The source is a human donor with aplastic anemia.

This chain links TRBV20-1 with TRBJ1-1; unclear D gene. V was shortened by 0 bases and J by 6 bases, with 14 bases between the two germline ends. This CDR3 comprises 14 residues. Germline V gene data show CDR1 as DFQATT and CDR2 as SNEGSKA (reference sequence). Here the CDR3 DNA reads TGCAGTGCTAGAGATATGTCTCCTCCCGCTGAAGCTTTCTTT. Translating it yields CSARDMSPPAEAFF.

There are a few counts of this clonotype. The chain recombines TRBV20-1 with TRBJ2-1, with D unresolved. The germline V gene encodes CDR1 DFQATT and CDR2 SNEGSKA (reference sequence). The CDR3 sequence is 13 residues long. The germline V and J ends were trimmed by 0 bases and 7 bases, with 10 bases remaining between them. The CDR3: CSAREVNLNEQFF. Written as DNA, the CDR3 is TGCAGTGCTAGAGAGGTCAATTTGAATGAGCAGTTCTTC.

The CDR3 region has the DNA TGCAGCGTTGAAGCAGGGAATGGGGCCAACGTCCTGACTTTC. It is translated as CSVEAGNGANVLTF. The chain recombines TRBV29-1 with TRBJ2-6, with D possibly TRBD1 on 5 matching bases. Trimming stripped 1 base from V and 3 bases from J, with 7 bases between. Germline V gene lookup returns CDR1 SQVTM and CDR2 ANQGSEA. The CDR3 length is 14 residues.

This clonotype was recorded many times. The gene calls are TRBV12-3 or TRBV12-4 and TRBJ1-5, with 8 bases identical to TRBD1. The CDR3 runs 14 residues. The V gene end was trimmed by 5 bases and the J gene end by 3 bases; junction bases not matched to a gene: 3. CDR3 sequence (DNA): TGTGCCAGCAGTCTGACAGGGGACAATCAGCCCCAGCATTTT. It encodes CASSLTGDNQPQHF.

This clonotype was seen a handful of times. This sequence joins TRBV19 and TRBJ2-7, with 8 bases lining up with TRBD2. The V gene end was trimmed by 6 bases and the J gene end by 6 bases; junction bases not matched to a gene: 10. Germline lookup yields CDR1 LNHDA and CDR2 SQIVND (reference sequence). CDR3 length: 14 amino acids. CDR3 sequence: CASSPWGLDSEQYF. DNA of the CDR3: TGTGCCAGTAGCCCTTGGGGACTAGATAGCGAGCAGTACTTC.

J is TRBJ2-2 and V is TRBV5-1; D could derive from TRBD1 or TRBD2 (5 bases each). The germline V and J ends were trimmed by 4 bases and 1 base, with 14 bases remaining between them. There are 16 residues in the CDR3. Germline CDR1 reads SGHRS; CDR2 reads YFSETQ. CDR3 residues: CASSPGTRENTGELFF. The CDR3 DNA is TGCGCCAGCAGCCCCGGGACCAGGGAGAACACCGGGGAGCTGTTTTTT.

This clonotype was detected once. V gene TRBV6-5 combines with J gene TRBJ2-5; 9 nucleotides agree with TRBD2. Germline V gene data show CDR1 as MNHEY and CDR2 as SVGAGI. V gave up 6 bases and J gave up 7 bases; unmatched junction bases: 6. The CDR3 covers 13 residues. The CDR3 reads CASRGLAPPTQYF. The CDR3 region has the DNA TGTGCCAGCAGGGGACTAGCTCCTCCGACCCAGTACTTC.

A few counts support this clonotype. The chain joins TRBV20-1 to TRBJ2-7, with TRBD2 matching over 10 bases. This CDR3 has 15 residues. The V gene's germline CDR1 is DFQATT and CDR2 SNEGSKA (reference sequence). V shed 4 bases, J shed 1 base, and the junction held 7 bases outside the gene matches. The CDR3 spells CSATVAGGWSYEQYF. Here the CDR3 DNA reads TGCAGTGCTACGGTAGCGGGAGGTTGGTCCTACGAGCAGTACTTC.

This clonotype was seen at least ten times. This rearrangement joins TRBV29-1 to TRBJ1-1; D possibly corresponds to TRBD1 (5 bases). Trimming pared 6 bases from V and 0 bases from J, leaving 23 bases between. This CDR3 region has 17 residues. Per the germline V gene, CDR1 is SQVTM and CDR2 is ANQGSEA. The CDR3 DNA is TGCAGCGTCAAGGGGACGGGCCTCCGTTCAGTGAACACTGAAGCTTTCTTT. It translates to CSVKGTGLRSVNTEAFF.

V usage is TRBV10-3 and J usage is TRBJ2-7; D is possibly TRBD2 (5 bases). From germline, CDR1 is ENHRY and CDR2 SYGVKD. The CDR3 is made up of 15 amino acids. Trimming left V 6 bases short and J 2 bases short, with 17 bases between. The CDR3 DNA reads TGTGCCATCAGGGAGGAAGTGGACTGGCCCTACGAGCAGTACTTC. Its translation: CAIREEVDWPYEQYF.

This chain links TRBV4-3 with TRBJ2-1, with D possibly being TRBD2 (6 bases). The V gene lost 3 bases and the J gene lost 2 bases, with 14 bases spanning the gap. This CDR3 spans 16 amino acids. Germline CDR1 LGHNA, CDR2 YSLEER. In DNA form, the CDR3 reads TGCGCCAGCAGCCAGCCAGGGACTCAGGCCTACAATGAGCAGTTCTTC. As protein: CASSQPGTQAYNEQFF.

Ten or more counts support this clonotype. J is TRBJ2-3 and V is TRBV2, with 14 bases matching TRBD2. The V segment lost 6 bases and the J segment 0 bases; nucleotides outside the gene matches: 5. Germline CDR1 reads SNHLY; CDR2 reads FYNNEI. This CDR3 has 17 residues. The CDR3 reads CASSQGLAGGSTDTQYF. CDR3 nucleotide sequence: TGTGCCAGCAGCCAAGGACTAGCGGGGGGTAGCACAGATACGCAGTATTTT.

Note on this clonotype: One end of the junction does not line up with germline, which may come from a read error. The rearrangement uses TRBV10-3 and TRBJ1-5, with 9 bases matching TRBD1. The CDR3 consists of 15 residues. CDR1 is ENHRY and CDR2 is SYGVKD in the germline V gene. The CDR3 DNA is TGTGCCATCAGCGAGTCGTTGACAGGGGGTCAGCCCCAGCATTTT. Its translation: CAISESLTGGQPQHF.

This clonotype was seen ten or more times. J is TRBJ2-7 and V is TRBV10-3; D perhaps matches TRBD1 (6 bases). Germline loops: CDR1 ENHRY, CDR2 SYGVKD. Trimming shortened V by 6 bases and J by 1 base, and 13 bases separated the two germline ends. This CDR3 has 14 residues. Written as DNA, the CDR3 is TGTGCCATCAGAGCCGCTACAGGGTCCTACGAGCAGTACTTC. This encodes CAIRAATGSYEQYF.

There are many counts of this clonotype. The rearrangement uses TRBV24-1 and TRBJ2-1; TRBD2 matches 7 bases. V trimming: 7 bases; J trimming: 7 bases; junction bases outside the gene matches: 6. Germline V gene data show CDR1 as KGHDR and CDR2 as SFDVKD. This CDR3 is built from 13 residues. This CDR3 is CATRGREANEQFF. CDR3 bases: TGTGCCACCAGGGGTCGGGAGGCAAATGAGCAGTTCTTC.

V is TRBV2 and J is TRBJ2-7; 7 bases agree with TRBD1. Trimming cost V 11 bases and J 4 bases; bases outside gene matches: 8. Germline CDR1 is SNHLY and CDR2 is FYNNEI. The CDR3 spans 12 residues. CDR3 nucleotide sequence: TGTGCCTGGACAGGACCACTTTACGAGCAGTACTTC. It translates to CAWTGPLYEQYF.

The chain links TRBV2 to TRBJ2-5, with TRBD1 identical over 7 bases. Germline CDR1 SNHLY, CDR2 FYNNEI. Trimming removed 6 bases from V and 7 bases from J; junction bases left unmatched: 8. This CDR3 is 13 amino acids long. CDR3 DNA sequence: TGTGCCAGCAGGGTAGGACAGGCTGGGACCCAGTACTTC. It translates to CASRVGQAGTQYF.

This clonotype was found many times. This chain links TRBV5-1 with TRBJ2-5, with 8 bases that match TRBD1. There are 14 residues in the CDR3. The V segment lost 1 base and the J segment 1 base; nucleotides outside the gene matches: 0. CDR1 is SGHRS, CDR2 YFSETQ, per germline. The CDR3 spells CASSLTGGQETQYF. CDR3 DNA sequence: TGCGCCAGCAGCTTGACAGGGGGCCAAGAGACCCAGTACTTC.

The V gene is TRBV24-1, the J gene TRBJ2-1; D is ambiguous. The CDR3 has 16 residues. The germline CDR1 and CDR2 sequences are KGHDR and SFDVKD. V was cut by 6 bases and J by 1 base, with 15 bases left in between. In nucleotides, the CDR3 is TGTGCCACCAGTACCATTGGGTCCGTTTCCTACAATGAGCAGTTCTTC. Protein sequence: CATSTIGSVSYNEQFF.

This clonotype was detected a few times. The rearrangement links TRBV29-1 to TRBJ2-7; no reliable D call. The germline gives CDR1 SQVTM, CDR2 ANQGSEA. The germline V and J ends were trimmed by 6 bases and 0 bases, with 9 bases remaining between them. The CDR3 contains 12 residues. The CDR3 loop reads CSVTAGSYEQYF. As DNA, the CDR3 is TGCAGCGTCACAGCTGGCTCCTACGAGCAGTACTTC.